Following are 17 T cell receptor beta chains from one sample sequenced in a study of blood T cells in healthy people across ages. Combining a sample-barcoded 5' primer with a J-beta primer mix, a second PCR ran for 7 to 11 cycles. TCRdb redid the calling of the 5' RACE reads with MiXCR, one entry per CDR3 protein. The sample consists of about 1.1 million distinct CDR3 sequences, 35% to 40% of them appearing once. Sequencing was performed on blood. The receptors were gathered from a man between 18 and 35 years old in good health.

Many counts were recorded for this clonotype. This chain links TRBV11-2 with TRBJ2-5, with TRBD1 matching 7 bases. Germline values: CDR1 SGHAT, CDR2 FQNNGV. Trimming took 4 bases from V and 2 from J; bases not matched to a gene: 1. This CDR3 contains 13 residues. The CDR3 loop is CASSWDSQETQYF. The CDR3 nucleotides read TGTGCCAGCAGCTGGGACAGTCAAGAGACCCAGTACTTC. Supplemented by reference TRBV11-2 and TRBJ2-5, the full variable domain reads EAGVAQSPRYKIIEKRQSVAFWCNPISGHATLYWYQQILGQGPKLLIQFQNNGVVDDSQLPKDRFSAERLKGVDSTLKIQPAKLEDSAVYLCASSWDSQETQYFGPGTRLLVL.

This chain uses TRBV9 with TRBJ1-5, with TRBD1 identical over 7 bases. V trimming: 7 bases; J trimming: 3 bases; junction bases outside the gene matches: 10. Germline CDR1 SGDLS, CDR2 YYNGEE. This CDR3 spans 15 amino acids. The CDR3 reads CASGPGQALNQPQHF. The CDR3 region has the DNA TGTGCCAGCGGCCCCGGACAGGCCCTCAATCAGCCCCAGCATTTT.

This clonotype was detected only a few times. A read error may account for a junction end that differs from germline. J is TRBJ1-4 and V is TRBV5-1, with a tentative D call TRBD1 (5 bases). Germline CDR1 is SGHRS and CDR2 is YFSETQ. This CDR3 region has 14 residues. The CDR3 reads CASNKGRPNEKLFF. Here the CDR3 DNA reads TGTGCCAGCAACAAGGGACGGCCTAATGAAAAACTGTTTTTT.

Of note for this clonotype: The junction departs from the called germline gene at one end, perhaps through a read error. This chain links TRBV24-1 with TRBJ2-5, with TRBD2 identical over 9 bases. CDR1 is KGHDR and CDR2 is SFDVKD in the germline V gene. This CDR3 is 17 amino acids long. CDR3 sequence reads: CAASGIHGLATDNEQYF. The CDR3 region has the DNA TGTGCCGCCAGTGGAATCCACGGACTAGCGACAGACAATGAGCAGTACTTC.

As concerns this clonotype: A clone one base away is much larger, so this may be a read error. The chain combines TRBV7-2 with TRBJ2-1; 7 bases are shared with TRBD1. The tail of the sequence fits TRBJ2-7 better, so the J call may be wrong. Germline assignment: CDR1 SGHTA and CDR2 FQGNSA. The CDR3 consists of 15 residues. The CDR3 region is CASSLHRGPYNEQYF. The CDR3 DNA follows: TGTGCCAGCAGCTTACACAGGGGTCCCTACAATGAGCAGTACTTC.

This chain joins TRBV4-3 and TRBJ1-6, with a possible D match to TRBD1 (6 bases). The CDR3 runs to 16 residues. CDR1 is LGHNA, CDR2 YSLEER, per germline. V was cut by 0 bases and J by 1 base, with 7 bases left in between. This CDR3 is CASSQDQGSYNSPLHF. The CDR3 DNA sequence: TGCGCCAGCAGCCAAGATCAGGGGTCCTATAATTCACCCCTCCACTTT.

This clonotype came up a few times. The gene calls are TRBV25-1 and TRBJ1-1; TRBD1 matches 7 bases. CDR1 is MGHDK, CDR2 SYGVNS, per germline. V gave up 1 base and J gave up 12 bases; unmatched junction bases: 11. The CDR3 loop spans 14 amino acids. This chain's CDR3 is CASSEWGGQKYTFF. The CDR3 DNA reads TGTGCCAGCAGTGAATGGGGGGGACAGAAGTATACTTTCTTT.

This clonotype was seen more than once but under ten times. The genes are TRBV6-6 and TRBJ2-3; TRBD1 is a possible D gene (5 bases). V lost 0 bases and J 4 bases, leaving 8 bases between the germline ends. There are 14 residues in the CDR3. Looked up from germline, CDR1 is MNHNY and CDR2 is SVGAGI (reference sequence). The CDR3 bases are TGTGCCAGCAGTTACTCCAGGGTGGCAGATACGCAGTATTTT. Translated, it gives CASSYSRVADTQYF.

V is TRBV5-1 and J is TRBJ1-2; D uncertain. Trimming removed 4 bases from V and 0 bases from J, with 13 bases in between. Germline V CDR1 and CDR2: SGHRS, YFSETQ. The CDR3 extends over 15 amino acids. This CDR3 reads CASSPAVQSNYGYTF. The CDR3 coding sequence is TGCGCCAGCAGCCCGGCAGTTCAGTCTAACTATGGCTACACCTTC.

This clonotype has just a few counts. J is TRBJ1-2 and V is TRBV11-1; D unclear. This CDR3 region has 15 residues. Germline CDR1 SGHAT, CDR2 FQDESV (reference sequence). Trimming pared 3 bases from V and 1 base from J, leaving 12 bases between. The CDR3 region is CASSFDPNYNYGYTF. In nucleotides, the CDR3 is TGTGCCAGCAGCTTCGACCCAAACTATAACTATGGCTACACCTTC.

A note on this clonotype: One end of the junction varies from germline; a read error may be responsible. The CDR3 here is CATSGDPSLPGNTIYF. DNA for the CDR3: TGTGCCACCAGCGGAGATCCAAGCCTACCTGGAAACACCATATATTTT. The chain employs TRBV15 and TRBJ1-3; D remains unclear. The CDR3 length is 16 residues. Germline V gene sequence: CDR1 LNHNV, CDR2 YYDKDF (reference sequence).

The chain recombines TRBV4-1 with TRBJ2-3, with 7 bases identical to TRBD2. V was pared by 2 bases and J by 0 bases, with 2 bases of the junction left unmatched. Germline lookup yields CDR1 MGHRA and CDR2 YSYEKL. The length of the CDR3 is 15 residues. The CDR3: CASSQQAGSTDTQYF. As DNA, the CDR3 is TGCGCCAGCAGCCAACAAGCGGGAAGCACAGATACGCAGTATTTT.

The chain is built from TRBV9 and TRBJ2-1; 11 positions agree with TRBD1. The trim removed 4 bases at V and 13 bases at J, leaving 19 bases unmatched. Germline CDR1 is SGDLS and CDR2 is YYNGEE. This CDR3 contains 17 residues. The CDR3: CASSLHSGTGGIETQFF. The CDR3 region has the DNA TGTGCCAGCAGCCTCCACTCCGGGACAGGGGGGATAGAGACCCAGTTCTTC.

This clonotype was found a few times. The chain carries TRBV3-1 and TRBJ2-1; perhaps TRBD2 as D (6 bases). Germline V lookup: CDR1 LGHDT, CDR2 YNNKEL (reference sequence). CDR3 length: 14 amino acids. V was shortened by 4 bases and J by 7 bases, with 14 bases between the two germline ends. The DNA of the CDR3 is TGTGCCAGCAGCCGTTCGGCCCGGGGGAATGAGCAGTTCTTC. Encoded protein: CASSRSARGNEQFF.

The chain joins TRBV4-1 to TRBJ2-5; D remains unclear. Trimming shortened V by 3 bases and J by 1 base, and 12 bases separated the two germline ends. The germline gives CDR1 MGHRA, CDR2 YSYEKL. The CDR3 consists of 15 residues. As DNA, the CDR3 is TGCGCCAGCAGCCATCGGCACCTTCTCCAAGAGACCCAGTACTTC. Protein sequence: CASSHRHLLQETQYF.

This clonotype turned up a few times. The chain employs TRBV4-3 and TRBJ2-2; D gene uncertain. The V gene lost 0 bases and the J gene lost 3 bases, with 5 bases spanning the gap. CDR1 and CDR2 from the germline V gene are LGHNA and YSLEER. This CDR3 region has 14 residues. This chain's CDR3 is CASSQERYTGELFF. The CDR3 coding sequence is TGCGCCAGCAGCCAAGAACGGTACACCGGGGAGCTGTTTTTT.

This clonotype was picked up a small number of times. The J gene is TRBJ1-2, the V gene TRBV12-3 or TRBV12-4; D perhaps matches TRBD1 (5 bases). The CDR3 extends over 15 amino acids. Trimming pared 1 base from V and 1 base from J, leaving 10 bases between. The CDR3 region is CASSLGRDHNYGYTF. For the CDR3, the DNA is TGTGCCAGCAGTTTAGGGAGGGACCATAACTATGGCTACACCTTC.